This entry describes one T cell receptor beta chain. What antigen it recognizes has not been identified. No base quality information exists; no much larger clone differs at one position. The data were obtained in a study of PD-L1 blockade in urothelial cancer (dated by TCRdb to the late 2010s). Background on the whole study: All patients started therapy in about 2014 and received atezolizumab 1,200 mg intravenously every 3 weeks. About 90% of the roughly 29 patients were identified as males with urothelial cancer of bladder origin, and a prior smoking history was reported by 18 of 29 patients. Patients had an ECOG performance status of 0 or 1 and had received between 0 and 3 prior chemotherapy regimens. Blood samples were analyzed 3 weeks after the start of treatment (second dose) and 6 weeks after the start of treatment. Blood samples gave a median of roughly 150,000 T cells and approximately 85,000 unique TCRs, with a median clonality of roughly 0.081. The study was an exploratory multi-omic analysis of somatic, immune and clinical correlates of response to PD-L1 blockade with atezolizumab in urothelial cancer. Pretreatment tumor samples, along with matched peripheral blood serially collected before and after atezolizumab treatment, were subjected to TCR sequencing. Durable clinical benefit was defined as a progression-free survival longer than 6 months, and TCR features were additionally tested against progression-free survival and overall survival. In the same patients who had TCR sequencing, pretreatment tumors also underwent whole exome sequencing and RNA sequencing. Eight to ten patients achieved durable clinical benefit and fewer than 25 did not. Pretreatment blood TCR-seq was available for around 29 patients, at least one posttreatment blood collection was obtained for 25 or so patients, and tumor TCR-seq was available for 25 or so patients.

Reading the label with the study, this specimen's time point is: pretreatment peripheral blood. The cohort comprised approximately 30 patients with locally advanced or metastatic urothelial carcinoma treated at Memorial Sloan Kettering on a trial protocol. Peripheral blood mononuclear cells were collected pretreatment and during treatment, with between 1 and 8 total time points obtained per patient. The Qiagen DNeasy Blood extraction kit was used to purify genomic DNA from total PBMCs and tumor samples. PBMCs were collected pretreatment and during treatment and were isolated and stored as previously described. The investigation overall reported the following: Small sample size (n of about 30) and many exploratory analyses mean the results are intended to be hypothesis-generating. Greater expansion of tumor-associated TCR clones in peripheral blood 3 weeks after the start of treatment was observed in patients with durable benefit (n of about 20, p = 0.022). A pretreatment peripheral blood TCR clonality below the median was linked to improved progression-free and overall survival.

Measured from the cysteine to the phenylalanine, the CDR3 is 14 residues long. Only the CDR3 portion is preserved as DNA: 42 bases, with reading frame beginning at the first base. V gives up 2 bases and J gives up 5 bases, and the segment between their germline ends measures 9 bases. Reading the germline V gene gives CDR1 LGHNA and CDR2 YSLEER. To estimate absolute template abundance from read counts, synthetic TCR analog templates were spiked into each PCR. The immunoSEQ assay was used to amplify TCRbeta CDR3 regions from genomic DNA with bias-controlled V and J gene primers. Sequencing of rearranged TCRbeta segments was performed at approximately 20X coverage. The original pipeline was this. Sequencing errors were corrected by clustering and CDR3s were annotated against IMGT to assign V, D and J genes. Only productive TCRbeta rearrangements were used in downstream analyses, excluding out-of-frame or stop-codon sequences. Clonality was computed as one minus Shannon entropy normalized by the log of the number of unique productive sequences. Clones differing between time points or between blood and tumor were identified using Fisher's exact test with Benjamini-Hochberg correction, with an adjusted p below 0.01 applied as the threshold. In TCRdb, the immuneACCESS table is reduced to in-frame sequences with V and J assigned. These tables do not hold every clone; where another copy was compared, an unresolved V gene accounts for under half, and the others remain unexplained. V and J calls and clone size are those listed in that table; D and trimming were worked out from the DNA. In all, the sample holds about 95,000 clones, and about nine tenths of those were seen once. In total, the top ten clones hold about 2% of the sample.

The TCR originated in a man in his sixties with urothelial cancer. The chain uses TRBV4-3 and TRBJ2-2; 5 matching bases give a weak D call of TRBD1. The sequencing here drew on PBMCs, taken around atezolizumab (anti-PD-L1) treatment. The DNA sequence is TGCGCCAGCAGCCAAAGGCAGGGAACCGGGGAGCTGTTTTTT. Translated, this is CASSQRQGTGELFF.